The entry that follows covers one T cell receptor (beta chain) sequence. Antigen: not known. Peripheral blood came from all dose cohorts at three timepoints. The sample comes from a study of OX40 agonist ivuxolimab in advanced cancers. About the study: It was permissible to have had prior anti-PD-1, anti-PD-L1 or anti-CTLA-4 therapy, and less than 45% had some. Study-wide results and limits: Normalized T-cell clonal expansion was also low in some nonresponders. Expanded peripheral T-cell antigen specificity went undetermined.

This CDR3 spans 15 amino acids. V lost 0 bases and J lost 5; bases outside the gene matches: 4. Germline loops: CDR1 ENHRY, CDR2 SYGVKD. The protocol was immunoSEQ multiplex PCR, while the TCRdb copy is restricted to in-frame clones and leaves out a portion. Here the sample spans 55,000 to 75,000 clones, 80% to 90% being singletons. The material was CD4+ or CD8+ T cells sorted from blood, obtained in a trial of the OX40 agonist ivuxolimab. V and J are TRBV10-3 and TRBJ2-5; 9 bases align to TRBD1. This receptor was obtained from an adult with an advanced solid tumor such as melanoma, head and neck, liver or kidney cancer. CDR3 protein: CAISESGDRVETQYF. The CDR3 DNA reads TGTGCCATCAGTGAGTCAGGGGACAGGGTGGAGACCCAGTACTTC.